Listed below are T cell receptor beta chains from one sample, sequenced in a study of blood T cells in healthy people across ages. MiXCR, applied by TCRdb to the 5' RACE reads, yields one record per CDR3 protein. In the table there are over 1,500,000 distinct CDR3 sequences, 49% of which are singletons. The source material was blood. The receptors originated from a woman aged 40 to 55 in good health. Both conserved end residues are part of each CDR3. D genes are given only for firm matches. Only part of the rows carry a size: once, few, many, or a class if the clone is expanded.

d_call j_call cdr3_length clone_size v_call cdr3_aa cdr3_nt
NA TRBJ2-3 14 NA TRBV15 CATSRDRGTDTRYF TGTGCCACCAGCAGAGATAGGGGTACAGATACGCGGTATTTT
TRBD1 TRBJ1-2 15 NA TRBV28 CASSSQRQGARGYTF TGTGCCAGCAGTTCCCAACGACAGGGGGCGCGGGGCTACACCTTC
NA TRBJ2-3 14 NA TRBV11-2 CASSLELEPNTQYF TGTGCCAGCAGCCTTGAACTAGAACCCAATACGCAGTATTTT
NA TRBJ2-1 11 few TRBV4-1 CASSQEFEQFF TGCGCCAGCAGCCAAGAATTTGAGCAGTTCTTC
NA TRBJ1-5 15 NA TRBV3-1 CASSQDMSWNQPQHF TGTGCCAGCAGCCAAGATATGAGCTGGAATCAGCCCCAGCATTTT
NA TRBJ2-7 14 NA TRBV11-2 CASSRTPADYEQYF TGTGCCAGCAGCCGGACCCCCGCCGACTACGAGCAGTACTTC
NA TRBJ1-5 14 NA TRBV6-5 CASSYSGANQPQHF TGTGCCAGCAGTTACTCGGGTGCCAATCAGCCCCAGCATTTT
TRBD2 TRBJ2-3 15 NA TRBV20-1 CSARAAGGITDTQYF TGCAGTGCTAGAGCTGCGGGGGGGATCACAGATACGCAGTATTTT
TRBD2 TRBJ2-3 17 NA TRBV4-2 CASSFTSGGSSTDTQYF TGTGCCAGCAGTTTCACTAGCGGGGGTTCTAGCACAGATACGCAGTATTTT
NA TRBJ2-1 12 few TRBV7-2 CASTLWDVGQFF TGTGCCAGCACCCTTTGGGACGTAGGGCAGTTCTTC
NA TRBJ2-3 14 few TRBV20-1 CSARRDSRTDTQYF TGCAGTGCTAGAAGGGACTCCCGCACAGATACGCAGTATTTT
NA TRBJ1-2 14 few TRBV12-3/TRBV12-4 CASSVRGASYGYTF TGTGCCAGCAGTGTTCGGGGGGCGTCGTATGGCTACACCTTC
NA TRBJ1-5 16 NA TRBV6-5 CASRAGMGGGNQPQHF TGTGCCAGCAGGGCCGGGATGGGGGGCGGCAATCAGCCCCAGCATTTT
TRBD2 TRBJ2-3 16 NA TRBV9 CASSISGTSGTDTQYF TGTGCCAGCAGCATTTCCGGGACTAGCGGCACAGATACGCAGTATTTT
TRBD2 TRBJ2-3 16 NA TRBV6-6 CASSGLAGGRPDTQYF TGTGCCAGCAGTGGACTAGCGGGGGGGCGTCCAGATACGCAGTATTTT
TRBD1 TRBJ2-7 14 once TRBV2 CASTDRQGLYEQYF TGTGCCAGCACCGATAGACAGGGGCTATACGAGCAGTACTTC
NA TRBJ2-7 14 NA TRBV7-2 CASSLGELSYEQYF TGTGCCAGCAGCTTGGGGGAACTCTCCTACGAGCAGTACTTC
NA TRBJ2-1 11 NA TRBV20-1 CSARKGVEQFF TGCAGTGCTAGAAAGGGGGTTGAGCAGTTCTTC
NA TRBJ2-6 19 few TRBV27 CASSLSQFQGISGANVLTF TGTGCCAGCAGTTTATCGCAGTTTCAGGGGATCTCTGGGGCCAACGTCCTGACTTTC
TRBD2 TRBJ2-1 16 few TRBV15 CATSRDRLAGADEQFF TGTGCCACCAGCAGAGACCGTCTAGCGGGGGCGGATGAGCAGTTCTTC
NA TRBJ2-3 12 few TRBV9 CASSEHTDTQYF TGTGCCAGCAGCGAGCACACAGATACGCAGTATTTT
TRBD1 TRBJ1-2 12 NA TRBV6-2/TRBV6-3 CASGAGGGGYTF TGTGCCAGCGGAGCAGGGGGCGGTGGCTACACCTTC
TRBD2 TRBJ2-4 16 few TRBV20-1 CSAGRRLAGGKNIQYF TGCAGTGCGGGCCGGAGACTAGCGGGCGGCAAAAACATTCAGTACTTC
TRBD2 TRBJ2-1 15 NA TRBV5-1 CASRPGTRDYNEQFF TGCGCCAGCAGGCCCGGGACTAGGGACTACAATGAGCAGTTCTTC
NA TRBJ1-1 13 NA TRBV29-1 CSVDGHPNTEAFF TGCAGCGTTGACGGACACCCGAACACTGAAGCTTTCTTT
NA TRBJ1-4 13 NA TRBV20-1 CSAAGRVGEKLFF TGCAGTGCCGCTGGCAGGGTGGGTGAAAAACTGTTTTTT
NA TRBJ2-5 15 NA TRBV19 CASSEVGAQGETQYF TGTGCCAGTAGCGAAGTCGGGGCGCAGGGGGAGACCCAGTACTTC
TRBD1 TRBJ2-7 14 NA TRBV3-1 CASSTPDRAYEQYF TGTGCCAGCAGCACCCCCGACAGGGCTTACGAGCAGTACTTC
TRBD2 TRBJ2-5 15 few TRBV20-1 CSARTSGEPWETQYF TGCAGTGCTAGGACTAGCGGGGAACCCTGGGAGACCCAGTACTTC
NA TRBJ2-3 14 NA TRBV21-1 CASSLAGDGDTQYF TGTGCCAGCAGTCTAGCGGGGGACGGAGATACGCAGTATTTT
NA TRBJ1-2 12 few TRBV6-5 CASRDINYGYTF TGTGCCAGCAGGGACATAAACTATGGCTACACCTTC
NA TRBJ2-7 16 NA TRBV3-1 CASSQGVQPSSYEQYF TGTGCCAGCAGCCAAGGGGTGCAGCCGAGCTCCTACGAGCAGTACTTC
NA TRBJ1-6 13 NA TRBV11-2 CASSLVGQPPLHF TGTGCCAGCAGCTTAGTGGGACAACCACCCCTCCACTTT
NA TRBJ2-7 15 few TRBV7-6 CASSLAFEHSHEQYF TGTGCCAGCAGCTTAGCGTTCGAGCACTCCCACGAGCAGTACTTC
NA TRBJ2-1 13 few TRBV7-3 CASSLDNYNEQFF TGTGCCAGCAGCTTGGACAATTACAATGAGCAGTTCTTC
NA TRBJ1-5 17 once TRBV12-3/TRBV12-4 CASSSLPVGTQNQPQHF TGTGCCAGCAGCTCCCTTCCCGTGGGGACGCAGAATCAGCCCCAGCATTTT
NA TRBJ2-5 15 few TRBV9 CASSVEWGSQETQYF TGTGCCAGCAGCGTAGAATGGGGTTCCCAAGAGACCCAGTACTTC
TRBD1 TRBJ1-1 15 NA TRBV7-2 CASSFDTGGSTEAFF TGTGCCAGCAGCTTTGATACAGGGGGCAGCACTGAAGCTTTCTTT
TRBD2 TRBJ2-1 15 NA TRBV7-2 CASRPRGGSNNGQFF TGTGCCAGCAGACCGCGGGGGGGCTCCAACAATGGGCAGTTCTTC
TRBD1 TRBJ2-3 16 few TRBV9 CASSATGDGGTDTQYF TGTGCCAGCAGCGCCACAGGGGACGGAGGCACAGATACGCAGTATTTT